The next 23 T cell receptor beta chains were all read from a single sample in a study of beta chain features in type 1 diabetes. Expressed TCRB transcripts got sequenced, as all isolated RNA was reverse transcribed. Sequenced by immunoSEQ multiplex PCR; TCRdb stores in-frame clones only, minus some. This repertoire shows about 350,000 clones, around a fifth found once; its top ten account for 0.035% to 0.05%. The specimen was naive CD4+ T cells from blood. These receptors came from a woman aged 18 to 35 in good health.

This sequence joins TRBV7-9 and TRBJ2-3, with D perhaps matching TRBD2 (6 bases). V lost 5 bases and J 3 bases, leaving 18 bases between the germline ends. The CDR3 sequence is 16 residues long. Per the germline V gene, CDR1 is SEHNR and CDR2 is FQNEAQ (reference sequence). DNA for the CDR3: TGTGCCAGCAGCCCCGCGGCGGGGATTCGGACAGATACGCAGTATTTT. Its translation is CASSPAAGIRTDTQYF. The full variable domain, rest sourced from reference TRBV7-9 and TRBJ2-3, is DTGVSQNPRHKITKRGQNVTFRCDPISEHNRLYWYRQTLGQGPEFLTYFQNEAQLEKSRLLSDRFSAERPKGSFSTLEIQRTEQGDSAMYLCASSPAAGIRTDTQYFGPGTRLTVL.

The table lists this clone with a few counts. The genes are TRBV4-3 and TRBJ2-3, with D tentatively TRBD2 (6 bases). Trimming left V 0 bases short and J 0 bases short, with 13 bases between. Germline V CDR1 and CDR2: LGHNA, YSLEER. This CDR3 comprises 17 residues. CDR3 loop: CASSQDHGGASTDTQYF. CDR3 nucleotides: TGCGCCAGCAGCCAAGATCATGGCGGGGCAAGCACAGATACGCAGTATTTT.

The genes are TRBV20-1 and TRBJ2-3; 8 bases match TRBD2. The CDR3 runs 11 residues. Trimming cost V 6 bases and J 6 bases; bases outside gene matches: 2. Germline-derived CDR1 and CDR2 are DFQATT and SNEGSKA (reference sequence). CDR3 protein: CSARTSDTQYF. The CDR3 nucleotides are TGCAGTGCGCGGACTAGCGATACGCAGTATTTT.

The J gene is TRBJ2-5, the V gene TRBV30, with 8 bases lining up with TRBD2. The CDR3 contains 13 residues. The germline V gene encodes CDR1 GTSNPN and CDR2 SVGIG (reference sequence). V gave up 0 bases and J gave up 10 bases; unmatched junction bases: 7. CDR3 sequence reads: CAWSVWAGGDQYF. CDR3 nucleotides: TGTGCCTGGAGTGTGTGGGCGGGAGGTGACCAGTACTTC. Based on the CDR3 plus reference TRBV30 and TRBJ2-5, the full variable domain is SQTIHQWPATLVQPVGSPLSLECTVEGTSNPNLYWYRQAAGRGLQLLFYSVGIGQISSEVPQNLSASRPQDRQFILSSKKLLLSDSGFYLCAWSVWAGGDQYFGPGTRLLVL.

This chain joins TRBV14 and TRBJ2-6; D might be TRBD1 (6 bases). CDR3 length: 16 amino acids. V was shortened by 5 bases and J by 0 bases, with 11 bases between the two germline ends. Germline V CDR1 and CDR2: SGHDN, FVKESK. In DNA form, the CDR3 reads TGTGCCAGCAGCGCAGGGACAATCTCTGGGGCCAACGTCCTGACTTTC. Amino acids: CASSAGTISGANVLTF.

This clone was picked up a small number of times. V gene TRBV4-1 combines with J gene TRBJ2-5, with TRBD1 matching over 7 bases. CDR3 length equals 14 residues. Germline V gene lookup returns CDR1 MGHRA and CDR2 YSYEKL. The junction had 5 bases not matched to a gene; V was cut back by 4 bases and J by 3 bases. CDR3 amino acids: CASSLSGTEETQYF. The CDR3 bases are TGCGCCAGCAGCCTAAGTGGGACAGAAGAGACCCAGTACTTC.

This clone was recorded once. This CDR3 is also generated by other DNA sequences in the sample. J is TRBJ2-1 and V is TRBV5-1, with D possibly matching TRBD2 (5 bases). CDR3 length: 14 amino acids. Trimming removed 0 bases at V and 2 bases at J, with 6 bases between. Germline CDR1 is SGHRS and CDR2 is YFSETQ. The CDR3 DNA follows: TGCGCCAGCAGCTTGGCCGGGGCCTACAATGAGCAGTTCTTC. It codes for CASSLAGAYNEQFF. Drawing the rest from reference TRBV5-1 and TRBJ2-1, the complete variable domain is KAGVTQTPRYLIKTRGQQVTLSCSPISGHRSVSWYQQTPGQGLQFLFEYFSETQRNKGNFPGRFSGRQFSNSRSEMNVSTLELGDSALYLCASSLAGAYNEQFFGPGTRLTVL.

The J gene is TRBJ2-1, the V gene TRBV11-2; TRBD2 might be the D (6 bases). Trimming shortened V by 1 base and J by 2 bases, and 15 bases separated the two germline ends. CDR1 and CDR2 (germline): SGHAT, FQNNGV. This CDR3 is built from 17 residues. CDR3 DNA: TGTGCCAGCAGCTTAGGTTACATAGGGACTCCCTACAATGAGCAGTTCTTC. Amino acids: CASSLGYIGTPYNEQFF. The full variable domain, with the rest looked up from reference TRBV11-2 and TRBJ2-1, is EAGVAQSPRYKIIEKRQSVAFWCNPISGHATLYWYQQILGQGPKLLIQFQNNGVVDDSQLPKDRFSAERLKGVDSTLKIQPAKLEDSAVYLCASSLGYIGTPYNEQFFGPGTRLTVL.

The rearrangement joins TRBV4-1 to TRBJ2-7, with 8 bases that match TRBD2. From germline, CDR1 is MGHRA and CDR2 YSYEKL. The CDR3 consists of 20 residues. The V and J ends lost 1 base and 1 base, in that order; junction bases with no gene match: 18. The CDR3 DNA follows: TGCGCCAGCAGCCAAGTTGCCGGGAGGGGATTCGGGTCGGGTTCCTACGAGCAGTACTTC. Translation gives CASSQVAGRGFGSGSYEQYF.

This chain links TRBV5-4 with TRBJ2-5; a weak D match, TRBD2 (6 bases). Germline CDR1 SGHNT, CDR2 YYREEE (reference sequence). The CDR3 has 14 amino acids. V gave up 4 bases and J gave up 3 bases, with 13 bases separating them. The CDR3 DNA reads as TGTGCCAGCAGCACCAGGACGGGGGAAGAGACCCAGTACTTC. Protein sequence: CASSTRTGEETQYF.

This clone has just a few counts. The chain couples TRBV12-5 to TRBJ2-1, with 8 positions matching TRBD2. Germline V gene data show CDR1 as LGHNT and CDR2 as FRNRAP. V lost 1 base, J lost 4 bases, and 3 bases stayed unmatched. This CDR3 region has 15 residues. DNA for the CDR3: TGTGCTAGTGGTTTGGGTAGCGGGATGTACAATGAGCAGTTCTTC. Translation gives CASGLGSGMYNEQFF.

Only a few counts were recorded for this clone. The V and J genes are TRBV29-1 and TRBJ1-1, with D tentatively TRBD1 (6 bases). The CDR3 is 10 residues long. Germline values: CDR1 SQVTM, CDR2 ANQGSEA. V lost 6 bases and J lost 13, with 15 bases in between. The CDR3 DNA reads TGCAGCGTGGGGGGGGACAAAGTTTTCTTT. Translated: CSVGGDKVFF.

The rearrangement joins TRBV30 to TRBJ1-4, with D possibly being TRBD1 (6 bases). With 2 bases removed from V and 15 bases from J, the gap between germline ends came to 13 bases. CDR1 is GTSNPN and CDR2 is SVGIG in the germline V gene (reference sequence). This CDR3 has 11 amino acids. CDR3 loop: CAWSFRGRVFF. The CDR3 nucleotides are TGTGCCTGGAGTTTCAGGGGTCGGGTGTTTTTT.

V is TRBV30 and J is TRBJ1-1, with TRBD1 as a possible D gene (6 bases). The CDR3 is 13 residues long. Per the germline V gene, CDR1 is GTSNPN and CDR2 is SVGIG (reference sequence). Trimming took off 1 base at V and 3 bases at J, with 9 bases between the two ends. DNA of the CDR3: TGTGCCTGGAGTGGGGGGCCCCACACTGAAGCTTTCTTT. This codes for CAWSGGPHTEAFF.

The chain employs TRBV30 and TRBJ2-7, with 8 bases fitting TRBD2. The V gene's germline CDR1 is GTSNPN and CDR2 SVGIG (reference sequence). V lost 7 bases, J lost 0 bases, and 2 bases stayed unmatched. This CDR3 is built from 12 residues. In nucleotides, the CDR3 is TGTGCCTCCGGGACTAGCTCCTACGAGCAGTACTTC. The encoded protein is CASGTSSYEQYF.

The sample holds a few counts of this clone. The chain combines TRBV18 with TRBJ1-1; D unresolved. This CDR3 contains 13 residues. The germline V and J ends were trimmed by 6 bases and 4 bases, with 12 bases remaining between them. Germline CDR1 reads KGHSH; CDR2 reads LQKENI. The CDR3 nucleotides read TGTGCCAGCTCCCCTAGCGAGGGCACTGAAGCTTTCTTT. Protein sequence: CASSPSEGTEAFF.

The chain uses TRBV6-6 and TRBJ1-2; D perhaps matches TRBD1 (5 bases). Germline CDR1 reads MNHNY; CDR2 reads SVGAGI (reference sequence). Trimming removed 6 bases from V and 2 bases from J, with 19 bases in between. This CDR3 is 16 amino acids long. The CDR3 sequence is CASRPFQLDNNYGYTF. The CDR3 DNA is TGTGCCAGCAGACCTTTCCAACTGGACAACAACTATGGCTACACCTTC.

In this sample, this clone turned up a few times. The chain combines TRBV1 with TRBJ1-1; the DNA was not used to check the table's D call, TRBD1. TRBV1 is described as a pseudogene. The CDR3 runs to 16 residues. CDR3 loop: CTSSQDPTGDLSEAFF. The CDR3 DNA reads TGCACCAGCAGCCAAGACCCGACAGGGGACCTCTCCGAAGCTTTCTTT.

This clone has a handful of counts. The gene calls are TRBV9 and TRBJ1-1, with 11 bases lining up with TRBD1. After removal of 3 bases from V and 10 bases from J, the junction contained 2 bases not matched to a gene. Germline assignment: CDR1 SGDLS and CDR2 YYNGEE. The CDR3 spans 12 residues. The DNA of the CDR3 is TGTGCCAGCAGCGCCGGGACAGGGGGAGCTTTCTTT. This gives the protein CASSAGTGGAFF.

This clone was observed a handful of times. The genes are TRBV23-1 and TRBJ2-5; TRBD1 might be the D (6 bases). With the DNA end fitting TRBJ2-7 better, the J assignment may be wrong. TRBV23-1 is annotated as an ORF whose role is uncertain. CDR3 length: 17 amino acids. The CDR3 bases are TGCGCCAGCAGAATAAGACAGGTGGACCTTCGAACCTACGAGCAGTACTTC. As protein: CASRIRQVDLRTYEQYF.

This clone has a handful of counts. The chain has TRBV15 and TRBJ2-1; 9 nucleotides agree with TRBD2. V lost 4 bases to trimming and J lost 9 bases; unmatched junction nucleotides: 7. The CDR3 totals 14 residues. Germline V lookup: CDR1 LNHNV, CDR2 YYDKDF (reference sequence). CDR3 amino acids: CATSTAGGPSEQFF. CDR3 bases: TGTGCCACCAGCACGGCGGGAGGGCCTAGTGAGCAGTTCTTC.

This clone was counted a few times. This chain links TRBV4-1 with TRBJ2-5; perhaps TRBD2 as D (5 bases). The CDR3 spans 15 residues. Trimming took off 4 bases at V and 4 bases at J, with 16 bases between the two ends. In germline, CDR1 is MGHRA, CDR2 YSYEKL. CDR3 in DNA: TGCGCCAGCAGCCCGATTGAAAAGGGAGTAGAGACCCAGTACTTC. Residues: CASSPIEKGVETQYF.

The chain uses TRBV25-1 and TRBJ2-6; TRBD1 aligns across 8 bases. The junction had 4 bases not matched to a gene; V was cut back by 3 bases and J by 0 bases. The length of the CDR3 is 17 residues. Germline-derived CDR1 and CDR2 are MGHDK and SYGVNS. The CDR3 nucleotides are TGTGCCAGCAGTGAGCAGGGGGCCCACTCTGGGGCCAACGTCCTGACTTTC. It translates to CASSEQGAHSGANVLTF.